One sample yielded the 17 T cell receptor beta chains listed below, sequenced in a study of T cell repertoires in cytomegalovirus infection. Their specific antigens are unknown. TCRdb re-derived calls from the reads in MiXCR, one entry per CDR3 protein. This table has about 89,000 distinct CDR3 sequences, 25% to 30% appearing once. Sample: CD8+ T cells from cultured PBMCs, taken from culture after CMV antigen stimulation. These receptors were collected from a human donor in good health (CMV status not recorded). Some clones in this sample may be carry-over from other donors' samples.

The chain combines TRBV7-9 with TRBJ2-2; D ambiguous. Germline lookup yields CDR1 SEHNR and CDR2 FQNEAQ (reference sequence). The CDR3 contains 10 residues. Trimming took off 8 bases at V and 7 bases at J, with 5 bases between the two ends. The CDR3 DNA is TGTGCCAGCGTGGACGGGGAGCTGTTTTTT. It translates to CASVDGELFF.

The chain recombines TRBV6-5 with TRBJ2-2; 9 nucleotides agree with TRBD2. V lost 5 bases, J lost 4 bases, and 11 bases stayed unmatched. Germline assignment: CDR1 MNHEY and CDR2 SVGAGI. This CDR3 spans 17 amino acids. CDR3 loop: CASSPEVAGDVTGELFF. The DNA of the CDR3 is TGTGCCAGCAGTCCCGAGGTAGCGGGGGATGTCACCGGGGAGCTGTTTTTT.

There are a few counts of this clonotype. This rearrangement joins TRBV7-9 to TRBJ2-7; D is ambiguous. The CDR3 is 15 amino acids. Trimming stripped 2 bases from V and 6 bases from J, with 17 bases between. Germline-derived CDR1 and CDR2 are SEHNR and FQNEAQ (reference sequence). The CDR3 coding sequence is TGTGCCAGCAGCTTATTGGTAGGAGAGTTGATCGAGCAGTACTTC. Translating gives CASSLLVGELIEQYF.

This sequence joins TRBV6-2 or TRBV6-3 and TRBJ2-1, with D uncertain. Trimming took 0 bases from V and 7 from J, leaving 13 bases between them. CDR1 and CDR2 (germline): MNHEY, SVGEGT. The CDR3 totals 15 residues. The CDR3 protein is CASSYSGSFWNEQFF. DNA for the CDR3: TGTGCCAGCAGTTACTCGGGCTCCTTTTGGAATGAGCAGTTCTTC.

The genes are TRBV7-4 and TRBJ2-3; possibly TRBD1 for D (5 bases). This CDR3 has 15 residues. CDR1 and CDR2 (germline): SGHVT, SQSDAQ. Trimming stripped 7 bases from V and 0 bases from J, with 14 bases between. The CDR3 region has the DNA TGTGCCAGCACCCCAGGGTTGTCCAGCACAGATACGCAGTATTTT. This sequence encodes CASTPGLSSTDTQYF.

This clonotype was seen only a few times. This rearrangement joins TRBV28 to TRBJ2-7; the D is unclear. The CDR3 runs to 14 residues. The V end was cut by 3 bases, the J end by 2 bases, with 11 bases between. Germline V gene data show CDR1 as MDHEN and CDR2 as SYDVKM. As DNA, the CDR3 is TGTGCCAGCAGTTTTCCCCAGCGAGCCTACGAGCAGTACTTC. It encodes CASSFPQRAYEQYF.

This chain uses TRBV11-2 with TRBJ2-7; no reliable D call. The CDR3 runs 12 residues. Germline lookup yields CDR1 SGHAT and CDR2 FQNNGV. V was shortened by 4 bases and J by 7 bases, with 11 bases between the two germline ends. CDR3 residues: CASSSESREQYF. CDR3 DNA sequence: TGTGCCAGCAGCTCCGAGTCTCGGGAGCAGTACTTC.

The gene calls are TRBV7-9 and TRBJ2-1, with a weak D call TRBD2 (5 bases). CDR3 length: 16 amino acids. V lost 5 bases and J 0 bases, leaving 14 bases between the germline ends. Germline V CDR1 and CDR2: SEHNR, FQNEAQ (reference sequence). CDR3 in amino acids: CASSEGDKSSYNEQFF. In DNA form, the CDR3 reads TGTGCCAGCAGCGAGGGCGATAAAAGCTCCTACAATGAGCAGTTCTTC.

This chain links TRBV5-1 with TRBJ2-3; 9 nucleotides match TRBD1. This CDR3 is built from 16 residues. The germline V gene has CDR1 SGHRS and CDR2 YFSETQ. The junction had 9 bases not matched to a gene; V was cut back by 4 bases and J by 3 bases. The CDR3 sequence is CASSPGWGQGTDTQYF. The CDR3 coding sequence is TGCGCCAGCAGCCCCGGATGGGGACAGGGAACAGATACGCAGTATTTT.

V gene TRBV6-5 combines with J gene TRBJ2-3, with TRBD2 matching over 9 bases. Germline V CDR1 and CDR2: MNHEY, SVGAGI. The CDR3 loop spans 15 amino acids. V lost 1 base, J lost 4 bases, and 3 bases stayed unmatched. Here the CDR3 reads CASSYFAGGPDTQYF. The CDR3 DNA is TGTGCCAGCAGTTACTTTGCGGGGGGGCCAGATACGCAGTATTTT.

The chain carries TRBV4-1 and TRBJ1-6; D not certain. In germline, CDR1 is MGHRA, CDR2 YSYEKL. V was shortened by 3 bases and J by 12 bases, with 15 bases between the two germline ends. This CDR3 has 14 residues. The CDR3 DNA sequence: TGCGCCAGCAGCCACCGACTGGAAAATGGACCCCTCCACTTT. The encoded protein is CASSHRLENGPLHF.

This clonotype was seen more than once but under ten times. This chain joins TRBV4-1 and TRBJ2-7; D might be TRBD1 (6 bases). V lost 1 base and J 5 bases, leaving 12 bases between the germline ends. CDR1 is MGHRA and CDR2 is YSYEKL in the germline V gene. This CDR3 spans 14 amino acids. CDR3 region: CASSQVQGFNEQYF. CDR3 coding DNA: TGCGCCAGCAGCCAAGTTCAGGGGTTCAACGAGCAGTACTTC.

This clonotype was counted between two and nine times. The rearrangement uses TRBV18 and TRBJ2-7; 8 bases match TRBD1. The ends lost 4 bases at V and 5 bases at J; junction bases unmatched: 7. Germline V gene lookup returns CDR1 KGHSH and CDR2 LQKENI. CDR3 length: 14 amino acids. The CDR3 protein is CASSRTGFVDEQYF. In nucleotides, the CDR3 is TGTGCCAGCTCACGGACAGGGTTTGTGGACGAGCAGTACTTC.

In this sample, this clonotype turned up once. This chain links TRBV4-1 with TRBJ1-2; D is possibly TRBD1 (6 bases). V was clipped by 0 bases and J by 7 bases, with 15 bases between them. Per the germline V gene, CDR1 is MGHRA and CDR2 is YSYEKL. CDR3 length equals 15 residues. CDR3 sequence reads: CASSQDIAGEVGYTF. For the CDR3, the DNA is TGCGCCAGCAGCCAAGATATAGCAGGGGAGGTTGGCTACACCTTC.

This clonotype was observed a handful of times. This chain connects TRBV28 to TRBJ1-1, with 8 positions matching TRBD1. This CDR3 has 17 residues. Germline values: CDR1 MDHEN, CDR2 SYDVKM. Unmatched junction bases numbered 14, after V lost 6 bases and J lost 2 bases. The CDR3 DNA reads as TGTGCCAGCAGCTCCGTGGACAGGGAAGAGGACAACACTGAAGCTTTCTTT. Protein product: CASSSVDREEDNTEAFF.

The chain has TRBV30 and TRBJ1-3; D gene ambiguous. Germline V lookup: CDR1 GTSNPN, CDR2 SVGIG (reference sequence). Trimming removed 3 bases at V and 4 bases at J, with 22 bases between. The CDR3 has 17 amino acids. The CDR3 spells CAWRSPYQSSAGNTIYF. The CDR3 coding sequence is TGTGCCTGGAGATCCCCCTATCAATCCTCGGCAGGAAACACCATATATTTT.

For the CDR3, the DNA is TGTGCCAGCAGCCCCGGACAGAACTACGAGCAGTACTTC. Encoded protein: CASSPGQNYEQYF. The chain links TRBV27 to TRBJ2-7; perhaps TRBD1 as D (6 bases). This CDR3 has 13 amino acids. V shed 6 bases and J shed 3 bases, with 12 bases lying between them. CDR1 and CDR2 from the germline V gene are MNHEY and SMNVEV (reference sequence).